The source of this T cell receptor (beta chain) is a study of shared T cell receptors in the human thymus. The CDR3 spans 16 residues. With V trimmed by 6 bases and J by 2 bases, 9 bases remained unmatched. Germline CDR1 LGHNA, CDR2 YNFKEQ. Assay: immunoSEQ multiplex PCR; the TCRdb copy retains only in-frame clones and omits some. The sample contains some 720,000 clones, around 89% of which appear only once. This sample also belongs to another study, concerning human thymus T cells.

The sequenced sample was thymocytes. The rearrangement uses TRBV4-2 and TRBJ2-3; 9 nucleotides match TRBD2. This TCR was recovered from a boy under two years old with a congenital heart defect. CDR3 residues: CASRKGLANLTDTQYF. CDR3 in DNA: TGTGCCAGCAGAAAAGGACTAGCGAACCTCACAGATACGCAGTATTTT.